Listed below are T cell receptor beta chains from one sample, sequenced in a study of cytotoxic CD8 clonotypes in ibrutinib-treated CLL. Measured with immunoSEQ multiplex PCR; TCRdb has only the in-frame clones, and not every one. Among roughly 150,000 clones listed, roughly 86% were seen once. The sample here was PBMCs, taken after 12 months of ibrutinib treatment. All receptors come from a human donor with chronic lymphocytic leukemia. CDR3s include the opening cysteine and the closing phenylalanine or tryptophan. Fields, in order: J gene, V gene, clone size, D gene, CDR3 DNA, CDR3 protein. A D gene is named only where the DNA matches it firmly. The size field is filled for only some rows; it gives once, few, many or a size class.

>TRBJ2-1|TRBV11-2|-|TRBD2
TGTGCCAGCACATTAGTGGGGACTAGCGGGTCCGGGGAGCAGTTCTTC
CASTLVGTSGSGEQFF
>TRBJ2-7|TRBV6-5|-|TRBD2
TGTGCCAGCAGGGCGGGGGGGATGTACGAGCAGTACTTC
CASRAGGMYEQYF
>TRBJ1-2|TRBV7-9|-|-
TGTGCCAGCAGCCCTCGTGCCTGGGGCTCGGCCGCCACCTTC
CASSPRAWGSAATF
>TRBJ2-2|TRBV6-6|-|-
TGTGCCAGCAGCCCTACAGGGTACGGGGAGCTGTTTTTT
CASSPTGYGELFF
>TRBJ1-1|TRBV28|-|-
TGTGCCAGCATTTCGGGAGGTGGCACTGAAGCTTTCTTT
CASISGGGTEAFF
>TRBJ2-5|TRBV19|-|-
TGTGCCAGTAGTATTTACGGGGAGGCGGAGACCCAGTACTTC
CASSIYGEAETQYF
>TRBJ2-2|TRBV4-1|-|TRBD2
TGCGCCAGCAGCCAGGGACTTCCCCAGCGGGAGTTGAGAGGGCAGGGGGAGCTGTTTTTT
CASSQGLPQRELRGQGELFF
>TRBJ2-5|TRBV7-8|-|-
TGTGCCAGCAGCTCGCGGGGAGGCGAAGAGACCCAGTACTTC
CASSSRGGEETQYF
>TRBJ1-2|TRBV29-1|few|-
TGCAGCGCCGGATGGGGGGACTATGGCTACACCTTC
CSAGWGDYGYTF
>TRBJ1-5|TRBV19|few|-
TGTGCCAGTAGTGTAGGGAACTACCGCTTAAGCAATCAGCCCCAGCATTTT
CASSVGNYRLSNQPQHF
>TRBJ1-4|TRBV2|-|-
TGTGCCAGCAGTGAAGAGGGGACATACAATGAAAAACTGTTTTTT
CASSEEGTYNEKLFF
>TRBJ2-1|TRBV12-5|-|-
TGTGCTACTTGGGCCTACTACAATGAGCAGTTCTTC
CATWAYYNEQFF
>TRBJ1-2|TRBV19|-|-
TGTGCCAGTAGTAGACGTAACTATGGCTACACCTTC
CASSRRNYGYTF
>TRBJ2-2|TRBV19|-|-
TGTGCCAGTAGTGCCAGGGGCACCGGGGAGCTGTTTTTT
CASSARGTGELFF
>TRBJ2-1|TRBV19|-|-
TGTGCCAGTAGTCCTCAAAAGTCCTGGGTCAATGAGCAGTTCTTC
CASSPQKSWVNEQFF
>TRBJ2-5|TRBV19|-|-
TGTGCCAGTAGTATAAACACTCTAGAGACCCAGTACTTC
CASSINTLETQYF
>TRBJ2-7|TRBV5-1|-|TRBD1
TGCGCCAGCAGCGGCCGGCGGGACAGGGGAGTCTACGAGCAGTACTTC
CASSGRRDRGVYEQYF
>TRBJ2-7|TRBV15|-|-
TGTGCCACCAGCAGAGATAAAGGCGCCGGGGAGCAGTACTTC
CATSRDKGAGEQYF
>TRBJ1-5|TRBV4-1|-|-
TGCGCCAGCAGTCAAGACCTAATGTTTCAGCCCCAGCATTTT
CASSQDLMFQPQHF
>TRBJ2-7|TRBV28|-|TRBD2
TGTGCCAGCAGCTCTCCCGCGGGGGGGGCGCGTTACGAGCAGTACTTC
CASSSPAGGARYEQYF
>TRBJ1-3|TRBV28|-|-
TGTGCCAGCAGTTTTGGGGGTCTCTCTGGAAACACCATATATTTT
CASSFGGLSGNTIYF
>TRBJ2-7|TRBV19|-|-
TGTGCCAGTTCTCGACAGCAGAGCTCCTACGAGCAGTACTTC
CASSRQQSSYEQYF
>TRBJ1-2|TRBV4-3|-|-
TGCGCCAGCAGCCAAGAAACCAGGGGCGACTATGGCTACACCTTC
CASSQETRGDYGYTF
>TRBJ2-1|TRBV18|few|-
TGTGCCAGCTCACCACTTACGGCAGGCCGGGGTGAGCAGTTCTTC
CASSPLTAGRGEQFF
>TRBJ2-2|TRBV5-6|-|TRBD2
TGTGCCAGCAGCAAAGGACTAGCGGGGAAAAACACCGGGGAGCTGTTTTTT
CASSKGLAGKNTGELFF
>TRBJ2-3|TRBV7-9|-|-
TGTGCCAGCAGCCTACCGGGATCGGGAGATACGCAGTATTTT
CASSLPGSGDTQYF
>TRBJ1-1|TRBV15|-|-
TGTGCCACCAGCAGACAGGGGACTGAAGCTTTCTTT
CATSRQGTEAFF
>TRBJ2-5|TRBV7-2|-|-
TGTGCCAGCAGCTTAGGGCTGGGCCAAGAGACCCAGTACTTC
CASSLGLGQETQYF
>TRBJ1-2|TRBV7-6|-|TRBD1
TGTGCCAGCAGCCCCCGGGACAGGGACGGGTATGGCTACACCTTC
CASSPRDRDGYGYTF
>TRBJ2-7|TRBV6-5|once|-
TGTGCCAGCAGCTATAGGGACACATACTACGAGCAGTACTTC
CASSYRDTYYEQYF
>TRBJ2-5|TRBV7-2|-|-
TGTGCCAGCAGCTTAGATCCAGGGGTGGCAGAGACCCAGTACTTC
CASSLDPGVAETQYF
>TRBJ2-5|TRBV29-1|few|-
TGCAGCACTGCCTATAAAGAGACCCAGTACTTC
CSTAYKETQYF
>TRBJ1-3|TRBV10-1|few|-
TGCGCCAGCAGTGAGTCCCGCTCTGGAAACACCATATATTTT
CASSESRSGNTIYF